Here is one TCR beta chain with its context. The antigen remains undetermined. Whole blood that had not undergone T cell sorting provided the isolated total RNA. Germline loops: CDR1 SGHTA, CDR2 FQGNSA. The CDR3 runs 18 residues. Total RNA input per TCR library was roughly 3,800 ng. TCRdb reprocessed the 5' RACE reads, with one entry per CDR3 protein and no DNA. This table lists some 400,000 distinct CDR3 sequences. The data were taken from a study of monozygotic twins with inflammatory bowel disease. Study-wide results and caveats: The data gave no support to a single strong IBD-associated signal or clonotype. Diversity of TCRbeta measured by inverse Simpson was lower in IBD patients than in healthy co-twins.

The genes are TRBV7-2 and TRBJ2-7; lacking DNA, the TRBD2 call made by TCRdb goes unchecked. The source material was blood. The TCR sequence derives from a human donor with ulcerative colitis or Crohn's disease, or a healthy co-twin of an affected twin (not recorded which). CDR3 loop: CASSLAPTTSASSYEQYF.